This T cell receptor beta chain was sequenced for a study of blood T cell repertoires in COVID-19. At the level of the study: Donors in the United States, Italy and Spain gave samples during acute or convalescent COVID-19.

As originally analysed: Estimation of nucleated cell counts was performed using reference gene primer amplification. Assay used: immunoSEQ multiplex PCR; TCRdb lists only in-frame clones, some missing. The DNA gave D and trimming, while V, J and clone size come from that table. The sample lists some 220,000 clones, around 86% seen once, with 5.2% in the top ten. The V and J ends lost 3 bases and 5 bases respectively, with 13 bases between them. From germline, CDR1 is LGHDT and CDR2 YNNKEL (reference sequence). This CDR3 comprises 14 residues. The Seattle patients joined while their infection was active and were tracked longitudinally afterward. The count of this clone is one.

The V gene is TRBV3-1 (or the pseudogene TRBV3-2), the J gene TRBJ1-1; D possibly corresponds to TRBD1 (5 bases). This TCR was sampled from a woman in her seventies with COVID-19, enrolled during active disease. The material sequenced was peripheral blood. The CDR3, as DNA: TGTGCCAGCAGCCAGACCCCGGGGGGGACTGAAGCTTTCTTT. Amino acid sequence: CASSQTPGGTEAFF.